The clone carrying this TCR beta chain was counted a single time. Primers: 60 Vbeta forward and 13 Jbeta reverse. Some clones are missing from TCRdb's copy, which holds only in-frame ones; the method was immunoSEQ multiplex PCR. The sample records about 190,000 clones, 70% to 80% being singletons. This sample was included in a study of cytomegalovirus exposure and HLA in healthy donors. The V end was cut by 1 base, the J end by 3 bases, with 10 bases between. The CDR3 loop spans 14 amino acids. Germline values: CDR1 GTSNPN, CDR2 SVGIG (reference sequence). Source material: PBMCs. This TCR was sampled from a woman in her forties or fifties in good health and CMV-seronegative. J is TRBJ2-1 and V is TRBV30; no clear D gene. Here the CDR3 DNA reads TGTGCCTGGAGTGATGCGCGGCGCTACAATGAGCAGTTCTTC. This codes for CAWSDARRYNEQFF.